This entry concerns a single T cell receptor beta chain. The authors' processing: Nucleated cell number was recorded as an estimate derived from reference gene primer amplification. Produced via immunoSEQ multiplex PCR; TCRdb's table is partial and in-frame only. The V and J calls and the clone size are those of that table, but D and trimming were determined from the DNA. In the table there are fewer than 200,000 clones, roughly four fifths of which are singletons. The data derive from a study of blood T cell repertoires in COVID-19. Study as a whole: Sources were T cells, B-cell-depleted T cells, or PBMCs; the material itself was cDNA or gDNA.

The trim removed 0 bases at V and 3 bases at J, leaving 8 bases unmatched. The CDR3 sequence is 16 residues long. Germline CDR1 SGDLS, CDR2 YYNGEE. This TCR was recovered from a man aged 40-55 years who had recovered from COVID-19. The sequencing sample was made of peripheral blood. The chain uses TRBV9 and TRBJ2-5; TRBD1 matches 7 bases. The CDR3 region is CASSVAPKGQEETQYF. CDR3 bases: TGTGCCAGCAGCGTAGCCCCCAAAGGACAGGAAGAGACCCAGTACTTC.